One sample yielded the 25 T cell receptor beta chains listed below, sequenced in a study of blood T cell repertoires in COVID-19. Clones were sequenced by immunoSEQ multiplex PCR, and TCRdb holds only the in-frame ones, with some missing. The sample lists just over 45,000 clones, 87% occurring once. The sequenced material came from peripheral blood. These receptors came from a human donor in a cohort sampled during active COVID-19.

The chain carries TRBV5-1 and TRBJ1-1; tentative D call: TRBD1 (5 bases). The CDR3 loop spans 14 amino acids. CDR1 is SGHRS, CDR2 YFSETQ, per germline. The V end was cut by 2 bases, the J end by 5 bases, with 13 bases between. DNA for the CDR3: TGCGCCAGCAGCTTTTCACGGGGGGGAACTGAAGCTTTCTTT. Amino acid sequence: CASSFSRGGTEAFF.

The chain joins TRBV5-1 to TRBJ1-5, with TRBD1 as a possible D gene (5 bases). V shed 0 bases and J shed 4 bases, with 8 bases lying between them. Germline V gene lookup returns CDR1 SGHRS and CDR2 YFSETQ. The CDR3 has 14 amino acids. CDR3 sequence reads: CASSLEGWNQPQHF. The CDR3, as DNA: TGCGCCAGCAGCTTGGAGGGGTGGAATCAGCCCCAGCATTTT.

The CDR3 coding sequence is TGTGCCAGCAGCTTATCGGGGACAGCCTTCCCCCCCACTGAAGCTTTCTTT. It yields the protein CASSLSGTAFPPTEAFF. The V and J genes are TRBV7-9 and TRBJ1-1, with TRBD1 matching over 7 bases. This CDR3 is built from 17 residues. CDR1 and CDR2 (germline): SEHNR, FQNEAQ (reference sequence). V was pared by 2 bases and J by 4 bases, with 13 bases of the junction left unmatched.

The V and J genes are TRBV6-6 and TRBJ2-5; no clear D. Germline values: CDR1 MNHNY, CDR2 SVGAGI (reference sequence). The CDR3 loop spans 14 amino acids. V lost 0 bases, J lost 5 bases, and 10 bases lay in between. The CDR3 reads CASSYSAALETQYF. The CDR3 region has the DNA TGTGCCAGCAGTTACTCGGCGGCGTTGGAGACCCAGTACTTC.

This chain joins TRBV30 and TRBJ1-2, with D perhaps TRBD1 (6 bases). Trimming took 0 bases from V and 3 from J, leaving 14 bases between them. Germline CDR1 reads GTSNPN; CDR2 reads SVGIG (reference sequence). The CDR3 has 15 residues. CDR3 sequence reads: CAWSVKGEPYYGYTF. In nucleotides, the CDR3 is TGTGCCTGGAGTGTAAAGGGGGAACCATACTATGGCTACACCTTC.

This clone has just one count. This chain connects TRBV27 to TRBJ1-6; 10 nucleotides line up with TRBD1. The CDR3 is 16 amino acids. Germline V gene sequence: CDR1 MNHEY, CDR2 SMNVEV (reference sequence). V shed 6 bases and J 10 bases; nucleotides not matched to a gene: 12. Written as DNA, the CDR3 is TGTGCCAGCAGGAGACAGGGGGCGAGTTTATTATCACCCCTCCACTTT. As protein: CASRRQGASLLSPLHF.

This sequence joins TRBV30 and TRBJ2-7; tentatively, D is TRBD1 (6 bases). There are 13 residues in the CDR3. The germline V gene has CDR1 GTSNPN and CDR2 SVGIG (reference sequence). Between the trimmed V and J ends, which lost 3 bases and 0 bases, there was a span of 9 bases. CDR3 bases: TGTGCCTGGAGCCGGGACAACTCCTACGAGCAGTACTTC. Protein: CAWSRDNSYEQYF.

The V and J genes are TRBV10-3 and TRBJ2-1, with 14 bases matching TRBD2. This CDR3 contains 18 residues. Trimming removed 10 bases from V and 8 bases from J; junction bases left unmatched: 19. The germline V gene has CDR1 ENHRY and CDR2 SYGVKD. Written as DNA, the CDR3 is TGTGCCACCGGGGGGTCGGGACTAGCGGGAGAGAGAGGGTATGAGCAGTTCTTC. Amino acid sequence: CATGGSGLAGERGYEQFF.

The chain has TRBV12-3 or TRBV12-4 and TRBJ1-2; D perhaps matches TRBD1 (6 bases). With 2 bases removed from V and 6 bases from J, the gap between germline ends came to 10 bases. The CDR3 covers 13 residues. CDR3 protein: CASSLFSGDGYTF. In DNA, the CDR3 is TGTGCCAGCAGTTTATTTTCAGGGGATGGCTACACCTTC.

This clone was observed a handful of times. The chain employs TRBV20-1 and TRBJ1-6; the match to TRBD1 covers 7 bases. Looked up from germline, CDR1 is DFQATT and CDR2 is SNEGSKA (reference sequence). This CDR3 spans 14 amino acids. V lost 3 bases to trimming and J lost 5 bases; unmatched junction nucleotides: 4. The CDR3 DNA sequence: TGCAGTGCTAGTTCGGGACAGAATAATTCACCCCTCCACTTT. It specifies CSASSGQNNSPLHF.

This chain connects TRBV19 to TRBJ2-1; 10 positions match TRBD2. The CDR3 has 14 amino acids. Germline CDR1 is LNHDA and CDR2 is SQIVND (reference sequence). V shed 7 bases, J shed 9 bases, and the junction held 9 bases outside the gene matches. The CDR3 is CASNLGLASGEQFF. The CDR3 DNA reads TGTGCCAGTAATTTGGGACTAGCGTCAGGTGAGCAGTTCTTC.

J is TRBJ2-7 and V is TRBV11-3, with 9 nucleotides matching TRBD1. This CDR3 is 16 amino acids long. J lost 3 bases, V lost 5 bases, and 11 bases had no gene match. Per germline, CDR1 SGHNT and CDR2 YENEEA. CDR3 region: CASSQGQGLTLYEQYF. The CDR3 region has the DNA TGTGCCAGCAGCCAGGGACAGGGATTAACTCTCTACGAGCAGTACTTC.

This rearrangement joins TRBV30 to TRBJ1-2, with no clear D. With 4 bases removed from V and 0 bases from J, the gap between germline ends came to 18 bases. The CDR3 sequence is 16 residues long. Per the germline V gene, CDR1 is GTSNPN and CDR2 is SVGIG (reference sequence). The CDR3 loop reads CAWTPSGRLPNYGYTF. CDR3 bases: TGTGCCTGGACCCCAAGTGGCAGGCTACCTAACTATGGCTACACCTTC.

This clone has more than one count but fewer than ten. This chain uses TRBV28 with TRBJ2-5; D unresolved. Trimming pared 1 base from V and 5 bases from J, leaving 8 bases between. Germline values: CDR1 MDHEN, CDR2 SYDVKM. The CDR3 has 13 residues. In nucleotides, the CDR3 is TGTGCCAGCAGTTTATTTTCGTCCGAGACCCAGTACTTC. This gives the protein CASSLFSSETQYF.

The chain recombines TRBV5-6 with TRBJ1-4, with a possible D match to TRBD1 (6 bases). Germline CDR1 and CDR2: SGHDT and YYEEEE. CDR3 length: 15 residues. Deletions cut 3 bases from V and 4 bases from J, with 13 bases between. Here the CDR3 reads CASSSTGTNNEKLFF. CDR3 DNA: TGTGCCAGCAGCTCAACCGGGACAAATAATGAAAAACTGTTTTTT.

The chain employs TRBV11-2 and TRBJ2-7; 11 bases agree with TRBD2. Germline trimming cut 3 bases from V and 6 bases from J; bases unmatched to any gene: 4. CDR1 SGHAT and CDR2 FQNNGV come from the germline V gene. CDR3 length equals 14 residues. The CDR3 is CASSLGLAEGEQYF. The CDR3 DNA follows: TGTGCCAGCAGCTTGGGACTAGCGGAAGGCGAGCAGTACTTC.

This clone was counted between two and nine times. The chain combines TRBV7-9 with TRBJ1-1; TRBD1 aligns across 9 bases. The CDR3 runs 15 residues. Germline V lookup: CDR1 SEHNR, CDR2 FQNEAQ (reference sequence). V gave up 4 bases and J gave up 0 bases; unmatched junction bases: 3. The CDR3 bases are TGTGCCAGCAGCTCACAGGGGGCCTTGAACACTGAAGCTTTCTTT. Translated, it gives CASSSQGALNTEAFF.

CDR3 protein: CASRDRFYGYTF. CDR3 nucleotide sequence: TGTGCCAGCAGGGACAGATTCTATGGCTACACCTTC. V gene TRBV6-5 combines with J gene TRBJ1-2, with D perhaps TRBD1 (6 bases). The CDR3 runs to 12 residues. Germline loops: CDR1 MNHEY, CDR2 SVGAGI. V was pared by 6 bases and J by 4 bases, with 9 bases between.

This CDR3 is CASSQFGQGNNQPQHF. DNA of the CDR3: TGTGCCAGCAGCCAATTCGGACAGGGGAACAATCAGCCCCAGCATTTT. The chain joins TRBV13 to TRBJ1-5; 9 positions match TRBD1. The CDR3 has 16 residues. Germline V CDR1 and CDR2: PRHDT, FYEKMQ (reference sequence). Trimming removed 5 bases from V and 3 bases from J; junction bases left unmatched: 8.

The chain recombines TRBV9 with TRBJ1-5; D may be TRBD1 (6 bases). Trimming removed 4 bases at V and 1 base at J, with 12 bases between. The length of the CDR3 is 15 residues. CDR1 and CDR2 from the germline V gene are SGDLS and YYNGEE. CDR3 sequence: CASSPGQGSNQPQHF. CDR3 nucleotides: TGTGCCAGCAGCCCCGGCCAGGGGAGCAATCAGCCCCAGCATTTT. The full variable domain, completed using reference TRBV9 and TRBJ1-5, is DSGVTQTPKHLITATGQRVTLRCSPRSGDLSVYWYQQSLDQGLQFLIQYYNGEERAKGNILERFSAQQFPDLHSELNLSSLELGDSALYFCASSPGQGSNQPQHFGDGTRLSIL.

This rearrangement joins TRBV6-5 to TRBJ2-1; D unclear. The V gene's germline CDR1 is MNHEY and CDR2 SVGAGI. The CDR3 contains 15 residues. Deletions cut 0 bases from V and 2 bases from J, with 8 bases between. Here the CDR3 DNA reads TGTGCCAGCAGTTACTCTTTACCAGCCTACAATGAGCAGTTCTTC. Its protein is CASSYSLPAYNEQFF.

The J gene is TRBJ1-5, the V gene TRBV6-6; D may be TRBD1 (5 bases). This CDR3 comprises 15 residues. CDR1 is MNHNY, CDR2 SVGAGI, per germline (reference sequence). V lost 7 bases and J lost 4, with 17 bases in between. The chain's CDR3 is CASTSSSGRNQPQHF. The CDR3 DNA sequence: TGTGCCAGCACCTCCTCGTCAGGGAGGAATCAGCCCCAGCATTTT.

The gene calls are TRBV4-2 and TRBJ2-7; D is undetermined. CDR1 and CDR2 from the germline V gene are LGHNA and YNFKEQ. The CDR3 covers 15 residues. V was pared by 1 base and J by 6 bases, with 16 bases between. The CDR3 spells CASSQVVASGSEQYF. CDR3 bases: TGTGCCAGCAGCCAAGTTGTAGCTAGTGGCTCCGAGCAGTACTTC.

The chain carries TRBV27 and TRBJ2-1; 11 nucleotides line up with TRBD2. From germline, CDR1 is MNHEY and CDR2 SMNVEV (reference sequence). After removal of 6 bases from V and 9 bases from J, the junction contained 7 bases not matched to a gene. This CDR3 is built from 14 residues. In DNA form, the CDR3 reads TGTGCCAGCAGGCCTGTAGCGGGAGGGGTTGAGCAGTTCTTC. Translated: CASRPVAGGVEQFF.

This clone was seen only a few times. This sequence joins TRBV5-4 and TRBJ1-2, with 8 bases that match TRBD1. CDR3 length: 15 amino acids. Looked up from germline, CDR1 is SGHNT and CDR2 is YYREEE (reference sequence). The ends lost 5 bases at V and 4 bases at J; junction bases unmatched: 10. The CDR3 DNA reads TGTGCCAGCAGTATGACAGGGGCGATCGGCTATGGCTACACCTTC. Translated, it gives CASSMTGAIGYGYTF.